The rows below give T cell receptor beta chains drawn from one sample of a study of cytomegalovirus exposure and HLA in healthy donors. Produced via immunoSEQ multiplex PCR; TCRdb's table is partial and in-frame only. In the table there are 110,000 to 150,000 clones, approximately 70% of which are singletons. The sample was PBMCs. The receptors stem from a human donor in good health. CDR3s include the opening cysteine and the closing phenylalanine or tryptophan. The D gene is left open where the match is weak. Where a row states a size, it is once, few, many or the class of an expanded clone; other rows omit it.

D	size	V	J	DNA	CDR3
NA	NA	TRBV6-5	TRBJ1-6	TGTGCCAGCAGGCTGAGCTCCTATAATTCACCCCTCCACTTT	CASRLSSYNSPLHF
TRBD2	few	TRBV10-3	TRBJ2-5	TGTGCCATCGGTTCACTAGCGGGGGTCGGGCAAGAGACCCAGTACTTC	CAIGSLAGVGQETQYF
NA	NA	TRBV18	TRBJ2-2	TGTGCCAGCTCACCACGCGGGGTCGCGAACACCGGGGAGCTGTTTTTT	CASSPRGVANTGELFF
NA	NA	TRBV19	TRBJ2-1	TGTGCCAGTAGTCGGAAGACTAGTCGCGATGAGCAGTTCTTC	CASSRKTSRDEQFF
TRBD1	NA	TRBV11-3	TRBJ2-7	TGTGCCAGCAGCTTAGCCCTGACAGGGTTCGACGAGCAGTACTTC	CASSLALTGFDEQYF
TRBD1	NA	TRBV28	TRBJ2-5	TGTGCCAGCAGTCGACGGACAGGGGAAGAGACCCAGTACTTC	CASSRRTGEETQYF
TRBD1	few	TRBV4-1	TRBJ1-4	TGCGCCAGCAGCCTAAGACAGGGGACTGAAAAACTGTTTTTT	CASSLRQGTEKLFF
TRBD1	few	TRBV9	TRBJ1-5	TGTGCCAGCAGCGCAGGGACAGGGGGCAATCAGCCCCAGCATTTT	CASSAGTGGNQPQHF
NA	few	TRBV4-2	TRBJ1-5	TGTGCCAGCAGCCAAGATCAGAATCAGCCCCAGCATTTT	CASSQDQNQPQHF
TRBD1	NA	TRBV29-1	TRBJ2-2	TGCAGCGTCCGAAGACTGGGGACAGGAGAGACCGGGGAGCTGTTTTTT	CSVRRLGTGETGELFF